This T cell receptor (beta chain) is drawn from a study of blood T cell repertoires in COVID-19 (dated by TCRdb to 2020 to 2022). In terms of the full investigation: The collaborator samples originated in the United States, Italy and Spain and spanned the acute and convalescent phases of COVID-19. Subjects who had been exposed to COVID-19, were actively infected with it, or had recovered from it provided the deeply sampled blood TCRbeta repertoires that made up the dataset. The repertoires were released in a freely available public database intended as a resource for research on the immune response to SARS-CoV-2. The samples were drawn from two sources: the first 160 participants of the ongoing ImmuneRACE study, and 1,200 or so subjects contributed by 6 global collaborators. A de-identified subject ID, COVID-19 status, age in years and sex were almost always included in the sample metadata. The prospective study material was composed of cDNA or gDNA derived from T cells, B-cell-depleted T cells, or PBMCs. HLA class I and class II types, where available, came from metadata supplied by the sample provider rather than from assay-based typing. Overall study outcomes, separate from this receptor: How much clinical and demographic metadata was included differed by source and by participant, and the metadata was provided uncurated.

Cut back by 3 bases and 1 base, the V and J ends lie 6 bases apart. The germline V gene supplies CDR1 KGHDR and CDR2 SFDVKD. The CDR3 covers 14 residues, taking in both the cysteine and the phenylalanine. The DNA shown is the 42-base CDR3, in frame from base 1. TCRbeta CDR3 regions were amplified from genomic DNA using the immunoSEQ Assay, a bias-controlled multiplex PCR. Per the source publication's procedure: The number of nucleated cells in each sample was estimated by amplification of reference gene primers within the assay. Sequence reads were collapsed and filtered to measure the absolute abundance of every unique TCRbeta CDR3 rearrangement. For each sample, productive Simpson clonality was calculated as the square root of Simpson's diversity index over productive rearrangements. TCRdb limited this immuneACCESS table to in-frame rearrangements with V and J called. A share of clones is missing; checked studies link under half to unresolved V genes, and the rest is unexplained. That table supplies the V and J calls and clone size; D and trimming were determined from the DNA. This sample holds a few hundred thousand clones; roughly 92% were observed only once. Clones ranked in the top ten supply 0.8% to 0.9% of the sample.

Participants in the prospective study were aged about 18 to 89 years, lived in 20 to 25 United States geographic areas, and enrolled through a virtual design. In the prospective study, participants were assigned to cohorts based on the clinical history participants reported in a screening survey and a study questionnaire. Exposed participants were defined as having been in contact with someone with a PCR-confirmed or clinician-diagnosed COVID-19 case within 2 weeks of study entry. Each participant in the prospective study had whole blood, serum and a nasopharyngeal or oropharyngeal swab collected by mobile phlebotomists. Over a roughly 2-month period, participants in the prospective study had the option of providing additional blood draws and questionnaires. Prospective study blood samples were shipped either frozen or at room temperature before DNA extraction. With respect to this clone: Its antigen has not been determined. Base quality data are lacking; no much larger clone is found one base away.

This chain joins TRBV24-1 to TRBJ1-3; a tentative D match to TRBD1 spans 5 bases. This receptor was taken from a woman between 40 and 50 years old who had been exposed to COVID-19. The sample was PBMCs or T cells enriched from blood (not recorded which). The nucleotide sequence reads as follows: TGTGCCACCAGTGATCCAGGGTCTGGAAACACCATATATTTT. This encodes CATSDPGSGNTIYF.